These 16 T cell receptor beta chains originate from one sample sequenced in a study of identical twins. TCRdb reprocessed the 5' RACE reads with MiXCR, giving one entry per CDR3 protein. The table lists approximately 140,000 distinct CDR3 sequences, approximately 3.5% of them singletons, with around 8.1% in the top ten. Input material: memory T cells sorted from blood. The source of these receptors is a man younger than 35 in good health.

This clonotype was counted only a few times. The rearrangement links TRBV28 to TRBJ2-5; D tentatively fits TRBD1 or TRBD2 (5 bases each). V was trimmed by 5 bases and J by 1 base, leaving 17 bases between them. CDR1 is MDHEN, CDR2 SYDVKM, per germline. This CDR3 is 16 amino acids long. This CDR3 is CASSPTGTRGQETQYF. The CDR3 DNA reads TGTGCCAGCAGTCCAACCGGGACGCGCGGCCAAGAGACCCAGTACTTC.

Ten or more counts support this clonotype. The chain uses TRBV6-5 and TRBJ2-2; 8 nucleotides agree with TRBD1. The germline gives CDR1 MNHEY, CDR2 SVGAGI. The junction had 14 bases not matched to a gene; V was cut back by 3 bases and J by 8 bases. CDR3 length: 17 amino acids. The DNA of the CDR3 is TGTGCCAGCAGTTATGGCGGCAGGGGGCCCCTCAGGGGGGAGCTGTTTTTT. This encodes CASSYGGRGPLRGELFF.

There are many counts of this clonotype. The rearrangement links TRBV7-2 to TRBJ1-5; a weak D match, TRBD1 (5 bases). The V gene lost 4 bases and the J gene lost 7 bases, with 17 bases spanning the gap. CDR3 size: 15 residues. In germline, CDR1 is SGHTA, CDR2 FQGNSA. DNA for the CDR3: TGTGCCAGCAGCTCAGAGGGCAGGGCCAGGCAGCCCCAGCATTTT. Amino acid sequence: CASSSEGRARQPQHF. Based on the CDR3 plus reference TRBV7-2 and TRBJ1-5, the full variable domain is GAGVSQSPSNKVTEKGKDVELRCDPISGHTALYWYRQSLGQGLEFLIYFQGNSAPDKSGLPSDRFSAERTGGSVSTLTIQRTQQEDSAVYLCASSSEGRARQPQHFGDGTRLSIL.

This chain links TRBV20-1 with TRBJ1-5; tentative D call: TRBD1 (6 bases). Deletions cut 0 bases from V and 4 bases from J, with 22 bases between. This CDR3 has 18 residues. CDR1 is DFQATT, CDR2 SNEGSKA, per germline (reference sequence). The CDR3 here is CSARDTGRGLARNQPQHF. The CDR3 DNA reads TGCAGTGCTAGAGATACAGGGCGCGGCCTGGCACGGAATCAGCCCCAGCATTTT.

This clonotype was observed at least ten times. The genes are TRBV25-1 and TRBJ2-1, with 8 nucleotides matching TRBD2. Trimming removed 5 bases from V and 1 base from J; junction bases left unmatched: 4. CDR1 is MGHDK, CDR2 SYGVNS, per germline. The CDR3 runs to 15 residues. The CDR3 loop reads CASSSIAGSYNEQFF. CDR3 nucleotides: TGTGCCAGCAGTTCAATAGCGGGGTCCTACAATGAGCAGTTCTTC.

This clonotype was found a few times. The J gene is TRBJ2-3, the V gene TRBV10-3, with TRBD2 as a possible D gene (5 bases). With 10 bases removed from V and 5 bases from J, the gap between germline ends came to 19 bases. The CDR3 length is 14 residues. Germline V gene data show CDR1 as ENHRY and CDR2 as SYGVKD. CDR3 sequence (DNA): TGTGCCACCGGGTCTGGGAGACGAGAAGATACGCAGTATTTT. This sequence encodes CATGSGRREDTQYF.

This clonotype was picked up many times. The genes are TRBV21-1 and TRBJ2-1. TRBV21-1 counts as a pseudogene. The CDR3 is made up of 14 amino acids. CDR3 sequence: CASSKVISYNEQFF. The CDR3 region has the DNA TGTGCCAGCAGCAAAGTAATATCCTACAATGAGCAGTTCTTC.

This clonotype has ten or more counts. V and J are TRBV5-1 and TRBJ2-2; TRBD2 matches at 11 bases. The ends lost 4 bases at V and 7 bases at J; junction bases unmatched: 12. The CDR3 length is 17 residues. Germline V gene data show CDR1 as SGHRS and CDR2 as YFSETQ. The CDR3 region has the DNA TGCGCCAGCAGCGAAGTAGCGGGAGGGCCTTTCATCGGGGAGCTGTTTTTT. As protein: CASSEVAGGPFIGELFF.

This clonotype was found many times. The V gene is TRBV7-6, the J gene TRBJ2-5; 9 bases are a match to TRBD2. V lost 1 base to trimming and J lost 5 bases; unmatched junction nucleotides: 11. This CDR3 has 17 amino acids. Per germline, CDR1 SGHVS and CDR2 FNYEAQ. DNA for the CDR3: TGTGCCAGCAGCTTAGGTCCCCTAGCGGGAATCGGGGAGACCCAGTACTTC. Its protein product is CASSLGPLAGIGETQYF.

This clonotype was seen many times. The chain couples TRBV5-6 to TRBJ2-7; 12 bases line up with TRBD2. This CDR3 contains 15 residues. V gave up 4 bases and J gave up 1 base; unmatched junction bases: 3. In germline, CDR1 is SGHDT, CDR2 YYEEEE. CDR3 bases: TGTGCCAGCAGCCCGGGACTAGCGGGTTCCTACGAGCAGTACGTC. Amino acid sequence: CASSPGLAGSYEQYV.

This clonotype was picked up many times. The chain uses TRBV20-1 and TRBJ2-5; D is unresolved. V lost 4 bases to trimming and J lost 5 bases, with 17 bases between them. CDR1 and CDR2 from the germline V gene are DFQATT and SNEGSKA (reference sequence). The CDR3 runs to 14 residues. CDR3 loop: CSAIGKSRFETQYF. DNA of the CDR3: TGCAGTGCTATCGGAAAGTCGAGGTTTGAGACCCAGTACTTC.

This clonotype was counted only a few times. The V and J genes are TRBV10-3 and TRBJ2-1; 13 bases map to TRBD2. The V gene's germline CDR1 is ENHRY and CDR2 SYGVKD. The CDR3 consists of 16 residues. V shed 3 bases and J 10 bases; nucleotides not matched to a gene: 9. Written as DNA, the CDR3 is TGTGCCATCAGTGATCGGACTAGCGGGAGTTCGAGGGAGCAGTTCTTC. Its translation: CAISDRTSGSSREQFF.

There are many counts of this clonotype. The chain uses TRBV20-1 and TRBJ2-2; a weak D match, TRBD1 (6 bases). Trimming cost V 7 bases and J 7 bases, with 10 bases left between them. Germline V gene lookup returns CDR1 DFQATT and CDR2 SNEGSKA (reference sequence). This CDR3 has 11 residues. DNA of the CDR3: TGCAGTGTCGCCAGGGGCGGGGAGCTGTTTTTT. It yields the protein CSVARGGELFF.

This clonotype occurred many times. V usage is TRBV5-6 and J usage is TRBJ2-3; 10 bases align to TRBD2. The CDR3 consists of 16 residues. The germline gives CDR1 SGHDT, CDR2 YYEEEE. Unmatched junction bases numbered 8, after V lost 3 bases and J lost 4 bases. CDR3 residues: CASSSRTSGAADTQYF. CDR3 DNA sequence: TGTGCCAGCAGCTCTCGGACTAGCGGCGCTGCAGATACGCAGTATTTT. The whole variable domain, filled in from reference TRBV5-6 and TRBJ2-3, reads DAGVTQSPTHLIKTRGQQVTLRCSPKSGHDTVSWYQQALGQGPQFIFQYYEEEERQRGNFPDRFSGHQFPNYSSELNVNALLLGDSALYLCASSSRTSGAADTQYFGPGTRLTVL.

This clonotype was seen at least ten times. The chain joins TRBV20-1 to TRBJ2-7; no firm D call. Looked up from germline, CDR1 is DFQATT and CDR2 is SNEGSKA (reference sequence). With 3 bases removed from V and 3 bases from J, the gap between germline ends came to 9 bases. The CDR3 is 12 amino acids. The CDR3 sequence is CSASSGYYEQYF. Here the CDR3 DNA reads TGCAGTGCTAGTTCGGGCTACTACGAGCAGTACTTC.

This clonotype showed up many times. This chain uses TRBV7-2 with TRBJ2-7; 10 nucleotides match TRBD1. Germline loops: CDR1 SGHTA, CDR2 FQGNSA. The CDR3 length is 17 residues. V shed 1 base and J 3 bases; nucleotides not matched to a gene: 9. The DNA of the CDR3 is TGTGCCAGCAGCTTAGGGACAGGGGGTTATAGAGGCTACGAGCAGTACTTC. Protein: CASSLGTGGYRGYEQYF.